This T cell receptor (beta chain) derives from a study of regulatory T cells in long-lasting Graves disease. Both iRepertoire HTBI primers and Arm-PCR of CDR3 regions were used to build the TCR beta libraries. Via MiXCR, TCRdb re-called the multiplex PCR reads, giving one row per CDR3 protein. The sample holds some 250,000 distinct CDR3 sequences, approximately 18% seen once. Concerning this clonotype itself: This likely came from a read error, as a far larger clone is one base away.

The time point is: newly diagnosed GD, antithyroid drugs for less than 3 months. Scientists built the TCR library using RNA that was extracted from PBMCs. By American Thyroid Association guidelines, Graves' disease was diagnosed in the cohort. These records were also assigned to another study, of T cells in Graves' hyperthyroidism and ophthalmopathy. That report notes: In the first-round RT-PCR of the TCR CDR3, the HTBI primer set was used. Blood held most thyroid clonotypes expanded above 0.001 frequency.

The source material was peripheral blood mononuclear cells (PBMCs), sampled at new diagnosis, from a patient treated with antithyroid drugs. The clonotype comes from a woman under 40 with Graves disease.

In DNA, the CDR3 is TGTGCCAGCAGCCCCGGTGGGGAGGCCCAGTACTTC. Its protein is CASSPGGEAQYF. V gene TRBV7-8 combines with J gene TRBJ2-5; perhaps TRBD2 as D (6 bases). Trimming took off 5 bases at V and 9 bases at J, with 13 bases between the two ends. CDR3 size: 12 residues. CDR1 is SGHVS, CDR2 FQNEAQ, per germline.